This T cell receptor beta chain was sequenced for a study of blood T cell repertoires in COVID-19. CDR3 length: 15 residues. The germline V gene encodes CDR1 MNHEY and CDR2 SVGEGT. V lost 2 bases and J lost 4, with 14 bases in between. Generated by immunoSEQ multiplex PCR, the TCRdb table keeps only in-frame clones and is missing some. Of some 150,000 clones detected, about 79% appear once; the ten largest clones hold 3.5% to 5.5%. The chain recombines TRBV6-2 or TRBV6-3 with TRBJ1-2; a weak D match, TRBD1 (6 bases). The receptor comes from a woman aged 80 or older with active or convalescent COVID-19. Sample: peripheral blood. The CDR3 is CASSYRDTPVYGYTF. The CDR3 bases are TGTGCCAGCAGTTACCGGGACACCCCTGTCTATGGCTACACCTTC.